This T cell receptor beta chain was obtained from a study of identical twins. V dropped 1 base and J dropped 7 bases, with 12 bases sitting between them. This CDR3 is 14 amino acids long. CDR1 and CDR2 (germline): SGHTA, FQGNSA. Comments on this clonotype: Antigen specificity is unknown.

Overall study findings and caveats: Modelling approaches yielded underestimates of out-of-frame TCR alpha sharing between monozygotic twins. Cord blood's abundant beta clonotypes had fewer insertions, unlike memory repertoires. Less excess twin sharing appeared in beta out-of-frame sequences.

TCRdb analysed the 5' RACE reads with MiXCR anew, one entry per CDR3 protein. The repertoire includes 450,000 to 600,000 distinct CDR3 sequences, about a fifth of them detected once, and 0.48% sits in the top ten. These data were also filed under a second study, of yellow fever vaccine responses in identical twins.

Specimen: CD4+ T cells sorted from blood. The rearrangement uses TRBV7-2 and TRBJ2-3, with D perhaps matching TRBD1 (7 bases). The receptor comes from a woman aged 18-29 years in good health. DNA for the CDR3: TGTGCCAGCAGCTTAGGGCCAGGGGGGAATACGCAGTATTTT. It encodes CASSLGPGGNTQYF. The entire variable domain, with the rest obtained from reference TRBV7-2 and TRBJ2-3, is as follows: GAGVSQSPSNKVTEKGKDVELRCDPISGHTALYWYRQSLGQGLEFLIYFQGNSAPDKSGLPSDRFSAERTGGSVSTLTIQRTQQEDSAVYLCASSLGPGGNTQYFGPGTRLTVL.